The 25 T cell receptor beta chains reported below all come from one sample, sequenced in a study of neurological immune-mediated disorders. TCRdb fed the 5' RACE reads into MiXCR, producing one record per CDR3 protein. The table records about 65,000 distinct CDR3 sequences, approximately 4.2% of them present only once. The specimen was PBMCs. The receptors here all came from a man aged 50 to 60 with multiple sclerosis.

There are many counts of this clonotype. This sequence joins TRBV7-9 and TRBJ2-5; 8 nucleotides align to TRBD1. The V gene end was trimmed by 3 bases and the J gene end by 6 bases; junction bases not matched to a gene: 9. Germline V lookup: CDR1 SEHNR, CDR2 FQNEAQ (reference sequence). The CDR3 is made up of 15 amino acids. This CDR3 is CASSLAGGERKTQYF. CDR3 in DNA: TGTGCCAGCAGCTTGGCAGGGGGCGAACGGAAGACCCAGTACTTC.

In its sample, this clonotype was seen many times. This chain uses TRBV6-2 or TRBV6-3 with TRBJ1-5, with a possible D match to TRBD1 (5 bases). V lost 5 bases to trimming and J lost 2 bases, with 13 bases between them. CDR1 and CDR2 (germline): MNHEY, SVGEGT. The CDR3 runs 15 residues. The CDR3 DNA follows: TGTGCCAGCAGTGGTCCGGGACGGCGCAATCAGCCCCAGCATTTT. This encodes CASSGPGRRNQPQHF.

This clonotype was recorded at least ten times. The V gene is TRBV20-1, the J gene TRBJ1-2, with TRBD1 matching over 10 bases. The CDR3 length is 13 residues. V dropped 6 bases and J dropped 6; count of bases not matched to a gene: 7. Germline assignment: CDR1 DFQATT and CDR2 SNEGSKA (reference sequence). This CDR3 reads CSALPGQGHGYTF. CDR3 nucleotide sequence: TGCAGTGCACTACCGGGACAGGGGCATGGCTACACCTTC.

There are many counts of this clonotype. This rearrangement joins TRBV4-1 to TRBJ1-6; 7 bases are a match to TRBD1. This CDR3 has 17 residues. CDR1 is MGHRA, CDR2 YSYEKL, per germline. V was clipped by 0 bases and J by 8 bases; unmatched bases: 10. The CDR3 reads CASSQDRVWQGDSPLHF. As DNA, the CDR3 is TGCGCCAGCAGCCAAGATCGGGTATGGCAGGGGGATTCACCCCTCCACTTT.

There are many counts of this clonotype. The V call is TRBV15, the J call TRBJ2-7; D is possibly TRBD1 or TRBD2 (5 bases each). The CDR3 covers 15 residues. The germline CDR1 and CDR2 sequences are LNHNV and YYDKDF (reference sequence). Trimming shortened V by 5 bases and J by 4 bases, and 18 bases separated the two germline ends. The CDR3 here is CATSSGMGEPYEQYV. The CDR3, as DNA: TGTGCCACCAGCTCTGGGATGGGGGAACCTTACGAGCAGTACGTC.

This clonotype occurred a few times. The chain carries TRBV4-2 and TRBJ2-5; D is unclear. Germline values: CDR1 LGHNA, CDR2 YNFKEQ. With 4 bases removed from V and 8 bases from J, the gap between germline ends came to 11 bases. CDR3 length: 12 amino acids. The CDR3 DNA is TGTGCCAGCAGCCCAACTGCTAATACCCAGTACTTC. The encoded protein is CASSPTANTQYF.

This clonotype turned up a few times. It may be a read error: a sequence one base away is much more abundant. The V gene is TRBV20-1, the J gene TRBJ2-3; 7 bases match TRBD2. CDR1 and CDR2 (germline): DFQATT, SNEGSKA (reference sequence). J gave up 4 bases and V 4 bases, and 8 bases lay outside the gene matches. The CDR3 sequence is 14 residues long. The CDR3 loop reads CSANEWGGADTQYF. The CDR3 bases are TGCAGTGCTAATGAGTGGGGGGGAGCAGATACGCAGTATTTT.

Ten or more counts support this clonotype. The V gene is TRBV7-9, the J gene TRBJ2-5; D is undetermined. Trimming cost V 3 bases and J 5 bases, with 7 bases left between them. Germline CDR1 and CDR2: SEHNR and FQNEAQ (reference sequence). This CDR3 has 12 residues. The CDR3 region has the DNA TGTGCCAGCAGCTTCTCGACGGAGACCCAGTACTTC. Protein sequence: CASSFSTETQYF.

This clonotype was detected ten times or more. The chain carries TRBV7-9 and TRBJ2-7; unclear D gene. The germline CDR1 and CDR2 sequences are SEHNR and FQNEAQ (reference sequence). V shed 5 bases and J shed 6 bases, with 14 bases lying between them. The CDR3 is 13 amino acids. CDR3 sequence reads: CASSVGSLLEQYF. The DNA for the CDR3 is TGTGCCAGCAGCGTAGGGTCCCTGCTCGAGCAGTACTTC. Filled out from reference TRBV7-9 and TRBJ2-7, the complete variable domain reads DTGVSQNPRHKITKRGQNVTFRCDPISEHNRLYWYRQTLGQGPEFLTYFQNEAQLEKSRLLSDRFSAERPKGSFSTLEIQRTEQGDSAMYLCASSVGSLLEQYFGPGTRLTVT.

Notes on this clonotype: This is likely a read error, given that the CDR3 carries no conserved phenylalanine or tryptophan at its end. The limits of the CDR3 on the DNA are not certain, so only TCRdb's listed CDR3 is given. The genes are TRBV7-9 and TRBJ2-1; TRBD2, the D gene given by the table, was not confirmed from the DNA. The CDR3 spans 15 amino acids, including both terminal residues. Germline V gene data show CDR1 as SEHNR and CDR2 as FQNEAQ (reference sequence). This CDR3 reads CASSEGTSGGDEQFY.

The sample holds many counts of this clonotype. The chain recombines TRBV20-1 with TRBJ1-1, with D possibly TRBD1 on 5 matching bases. The CDR3 spans 12 residues. Germline V lookup: CDR1 DFQATT, CDR2 SNEGSKA (reference sequence). Trimming left V 6 bases short and J 0 bases short, with 8 bases between. Here the CDR3 reads CSARTMNTEAFF. As DNA, the CDR3 is TGCAGTGCGCGGACAATGAACACTGAAGCTTTCTTT.

This clonotype was seen more than once but under ten times. This chain joins TRBV20-1 and TRBJ2-7; D gene ambiguous. Germline CDR1 reads DFQATT; CDR2 reads SNEGSKA (reference sequence). Trimming cost V 0 bases and J 3 bases, with 3 bases left between them. The CDR3 is 11 residues long. CDR3 amino acids: CSARDLYEQYV. The CDR3 DNA follows: TGCAGTGCTAGAGATCTCTACGAGCAGTACGTC.

This clonotype was detected ten times or more. The chain couples TRBV18 to TRBJ1-1; the match to TRBD1 covers 7 bases. This CDR3 contains 15 residues. Germline loops: CDR1 KGHSH, CDR2 LQKENI. The trim removed 3 bases at V and 1 base at J, leaving 5 bases unmatched. The CDR3 reads CASSPQTGWNTEAFF. The CDR3 region has the DNA TGTGCCAGCTCACCGCAGACAGGGTGGAACACTGAAGCTTTCTTT. Complete variable domain (other parts from reference TRBV18 and TRBJ1-1): NAGVMQNPRHLVRRRGQEARLRCSPMKGHSHVYWYRQLPEEGLKFMVYLQKENIIDESGMPKERFSAEFPKEGPSILRIQQVVRGDSAAYFCASSPQTGWNTEAFFGQGTRLTVV.

At least ten counts were recorded for this clonotype. The chain combines TRBV9 with TRBJ2-5; D unresolved. V was cut by 4 bases and J by 1 base, with 14 bases left in between. The CDR3 contains 15 residues. The V gene's germline CDR1 is SGDLS and CDR2 YYNGEE. The CDR3 is CASSPRGEIQETQYF. The CDR3 coding sequence is TGTGCCAGCAGCCCACGCGGCGAGATCCAAGAGACCCAGTACTTC.

This clonotype was counted ten times or more. In nucleotides, the CDR3 is TGTGCCAGCAGCCCCGGGGGGGCCTACGGGGAGCTGTTTTTT. Translating it yields CASSPGGAYGELFF. This rearrangement joins TRBV7-3 to TRBJ2-2; 8 bases align to TRBD2. This CDR3 comprises 14 residues. Losses at the gene ends were 5 bases for V and 7 bases for J; bases not matched to a gene: 6. CDR1 is SGHTA and CDR2 is FQGTGA in the germline V gene.

There are many counts of this clonotype. The junction departs from the called germline gene at one end, perhaps through a read error. The J gene is TRBJ1-6, the V gene TRBV15; 9 nucleotides align to TRBD1. The CDR3 extends over 15 amino acids. CDR1 is LNHNV and CDR2 is YYDKDF in the germline V gene (reference sequence). The CDR3 protein is CATSRTGTGNSPLNF. The CDR3 nucleotides are TGTGCCACCAGCAGAACCGGGACAGGGAATTCACCCCTCAACTTT.

This clonotype has ten or more counts. The chain recombines TRBV5-8 with TRBJ2-5, with a possible D match to TRBD2 (7 bases). CDR1 is SGHTS and CDR2 is YDEGEE in the germline V gene. Trimming took 3 bases from V and 5 from J, leaving 14 bases between them. This CDR3 spans 14 amino acids. The CDR3 spells CASSSGGRFETQYF. The DNA of the CDR3 is TGTGCCAGCAGCTCCGGGGGGCGCTTCGAGACCCAGTACTTC. Full variable domain (outside the CDR3, taken from reference TRBV5-8 and TRBJ2-5): EAGVTQSPTHLIKTRGQQATLRCSPISGHTSVYWYQQALGLGLQFLLWYDEGEERNRGNFPPRFSGRQFPNYSSELNVNALELEDSALYLCASSSGGRFETQYFGPGTRLLVL.

As concerns this clonotype: Germline is not matched at one junction end, which may reflect a read error. The CDR3 bases are TGTGCCAGCAGCCCAGGACCGAATTCACCCCTCAACTTT. It yields the protein CASSPGPNSPLNF. The chain joins TRBV7-6 to TRBJ1-6, with unresolved D. The CDR3 extends over 13 amino acids. Per germline, CDR1 SGHVS and CDR2 FNYEAQ.

This clonotype was seen many times. The genes are TRBV20-1 and TRBJ1-5; 9 nucleotides align to TRBD1. V was pared by 6 bases and J by 6 bases, with 3 bases of the junction left unmatched. CDR1 and CDR2 from the germline V gene are DFQATT and SNEGSKA (reference sequence). CDR3 length: 12 amino acids. The CDR3 nucleotides read TGCAGTGCAAGGACAGGGGCTCAGCCCCAGCATTTT. Protein product: CSARTGAQPQHF.

This clonotype has at least ten counts. V usage is TRBV12-3 or TRBV12-4 and J usage is TRBJ2-2; D is undetermined. The CDR3 contains 11 residues. V lost 6 bases, J lost 8 bases, and 7 bases lay in between. The CDR3: CASSQLGELFF. The CDR3, as DNA: TGTGCCAGCAGCCAACTGGGGGAGCTGTTTTTT.

In its sample, this clonotype was seen many times. The chain links TRBV20-1 to TRBJ2-1; TRBD2 aligns across 9 bases. The CDR3 length is 15 residues. The trim removed 6 bases at V and 6 bases at J, leaving 12 bases unmatched. CDR1 and CDR2 from the germline V gene are DFQATT and SNEGSKA (reference sequence). CDR3 residues: CSAPVGGGAPNEQFF. As DNA, the CDR3 is TGCAGTGCCCCCGTGGGCGGGGGGGCGCCCAATGAGCAGTTCTTC.

This clonotype was counted many times. The rearrangement joins TRBV15 to TRBJ2-5, with D perhaps assigned TRBD1 or TRBD2 (6 bases each). The length of the CDR3 is 15 residues. Germline V gene lookup returns CDR1 LNHNV and CDR2 YYDKDF (reference sequence). The V end was cut by 3 bases, the J end by 1 base, with 12 bases between. In DNA, the CDR3 is TGTGCCACCAGCAGGGGGGCGGGGTTCCAAGAGACCCAGTACTTC. This gives the protein CATSRGAGFQETQYF.

This clonotype was seen ten or more times. This sequence joins TRBV19 and TRBJ2-3; tentatively, D is TRBD2 (5 bases). CDR1 and CDR2 (germline): LNHDA, SQIVND (reference sequence). V was cut by 8 bases and J by 9 bases, with 15 bases left in between. The CDR3 is 12 residues long. CDR3 DNA: TGTGCCAGTGCCGACGCCCCGGGGACGCAGTATTTT. Translation gives CASADAPGTQYF.

This clonotype occurred many times. This chain links TRBV10-1 with TRBJ2-3, with D possibly TRBD2 on 5 matching bases. The germline CDR1 and CDR2 sequences are WNHNN and SYGVQD (reference sequence). V was clipped by 2 bases and J by 6 bases, with 9 bases between them. This CDR3 has 13 amino acids. CDR3 bases: TGCGCCAGCAGTGAGAGGCGGGTTGATACGCAGTATTTT. It codes for CASSERRVDTQYF.

This clonotype was seen many times. The chain employs TRBV5-1 and TRBJ2-2; D is unclear. V gave up 1 base and J gave up 6 bases, with 1 base separating them. The germline V gene has CDR1 SGHRS and CDR2 YFSETQ. This CDR3 is built from 11 residues. As DNA, the CDR3 is TGCGCCAGCAGCTTGCCCGGGGAGCTGTTTTTT. Its translation: CASSLPGELFF. Variable domain in full (rest from reference TRBV5-1 and TRBJ2-2): KAGVTQTPRYLIKTRGQQVTLSCSPISGHRSVSWYQQTPGQGLQFLFEYFSETQRNKGNFPGRFSGRQFSNSRSEMNVSTLELGDSALYLCASSLPGELFFGEGSRLTVL.